The clone carrying this T cell receptor beta chain was seen only once. The CDR3 has 15 amino acids. Germline V gene data show CDR1 as SEHNR and CDR2 as FQNEAQ (reference sequence). Trimming shortened V by 1 base and J by 4 bases, and 14 bases separated the two germline ends. The record originates from a study of blood T cell repertoires in COVID-19. Study background: Specimens from acute and convalescent COVID-19 originated in the United States, Italy and Spain. T cells, B-cell-depleted T cells, or PBMCs provided the cDNA or gDNA that served as material.

Those enrolled, adults aged roughly 18 to 89 years, came from fewer than 25 US areas. Assignment of participants to cohorts was predicated upon participant-reported clinical history. Here immunoSEQ multiplex PCR was the method, and the copy in TCRdb shows in-frame clones only, minus some. Among about 270,000 clones listed, around 93% were seen once. The source of this sequence is a middle-aged man who had been exposed to COVID-19. The chain is built from TRBV7-9 and TRBJ2-7; the D gene is possibly TRBD1 (7 bases). The sample consisted of PBMCs or T cells enriched from blood (not recorded which). CDR3 in DNA: TGTGCCAGCAGCTTAGGGCAGGGGGGAGTGTACGAGCAGTACTTC. The encoded protein is CASSLGQGGVYEQYF.